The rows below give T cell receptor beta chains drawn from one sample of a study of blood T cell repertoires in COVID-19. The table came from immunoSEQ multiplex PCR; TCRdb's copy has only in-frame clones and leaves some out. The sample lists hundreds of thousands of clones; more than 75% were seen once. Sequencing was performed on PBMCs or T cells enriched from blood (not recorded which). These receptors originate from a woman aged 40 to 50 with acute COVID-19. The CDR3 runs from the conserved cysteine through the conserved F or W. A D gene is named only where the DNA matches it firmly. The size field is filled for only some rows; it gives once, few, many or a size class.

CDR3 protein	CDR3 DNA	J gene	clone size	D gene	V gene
CASSQDSSGSFYEQYF	TGCGCCAGCAGCCAAGATAGTAGCGGGAGTTTTTACGAGCAGTACTTC	TRBJ2-7	once	TRBD2	TRBV4-1
CASSRGLAGYNEQFF	TGTGCCAGCAGCAGGGGACTAGCGGGATACAATGAGCAGTTCTTC	TRBJ2-1	few	TRBD2	TRBV7-3
CASSVSTEAFF	TGTGCCAGCAGTGTGAGCACTGAAGCTTTCTTT	TRBJ1-1	NA	NA	TRBV2
CASTQGTVEQYF	TGTGCCAGCACCCAAGGGACAGTCGAGCAGTACTTC	TRBJ2-7	NA	TRBD1	TRBV2
CASSPSGRAENEQFF	TGTGCCAGCAGTCCTAGCGGGAGGGCCGAAAATGAGCAGTTCTTC	TRBJ2-1	NA	TRBD2	TRBV28
CASSPGQGAWASGDTGELFF	TGTGCCAGCAGCCCGGGACAGGGGGCTTGGGCTAGCGGAGACACCGGGGAGCTGTTTTTT	TRBJ2-2	NA	TRBD1	TRBV4-2
CASSSGTGLETQYF	TGTGCCAGCAGTTCCGGGACAGGGTTGGAGACCCAGTACTTC	TRBJ2-5	few	TRBD1	TRBV7-3
CASSLFLFQPQHF	TGTGCCAGCAGCTTGTTCCTGTTTCAGCCCCAGCATTTT	TRBJ1-5	NA	NA	TRBV5-5
CAWSTPGHAREKLFF	TGTGCCTGGAGTACCCCGGGACACGCTCGTGAAAAACTGTTTTTT	TRBJ1-4	NA	NA	TRBV30
CASSPGRGGTEAFF	TGTGCCAGCAGTCCCGGGCGGGGGGGCACTGAAGCTTTCTTT	TRBJ1-1	NA	NA	TRBV7-9
CASSWALQTQHF	TGTGCCAGCAGTTGGGCCCTCCAGACCCAGCATTTT	TRBJ1-5	NA	NA	TRBV28
CASSRAGTQGGNEQFF	TGTGCCAGCAGCCGCGCCGGGACCCAAGGGGGCAATGAGCAGTTCTTC	TRBJ2-1	NA	NA	TRBV3-1/TRBV3-2
CASSQDLDRGREKLFF	TGTGCCAGCAGCCAAGACCTGGACAGGGGGCGAGAAAAACTGTTTTTT	TRBJ1-4	NA	TRBD1	TRBV3-1/TRBV3-2
CASSPDRGNQPQHF	TGTGCCAGCTCACCGGACAGGGGCAATCAGCCCCAGCATTTT	TRBJ1-5	once	TRBD1	TRBV18
CASSSLIGAAREGNEQFF	TGTGCCAGTAGTAGCCTTATAGGGGCGGCGCGGGAGGGAAATGAGCAGTTCTTC	TRBJ2-1	once	TRBD2	TRBV19
CASSLAGGDYEQYF	TGTGCCAGCAGCCTAGCGGGAGGAGACTACGAGCAGTACTTC	TRBJ2-7	NA	TRBD2	TRBV11-2
CASSYLGQGNSPLHF	TGTGCCAGCAGTTACCTGGGACAGGGTAATTCACCCCTCCACTTT	TRBJ1-6	NA	TRBD1	TRBV6-5
CASIRSGTFGTGELFF	TGTGCCAGCATTCGCAGCGGGACCTTTGGCACCGGGGAGCTGTTTTTT	TRBJ2-2	NA	TRBD2	TRBV2
CASSIGGNTIYF	TGTGCCAGTAGTATCGGGGGAAACACCATATATTTT	TRBJ1-3	NA	NA	TRBV19
CASSLPSGSAYEQYF	TGTGCCAGCAGCCTACCTAGCGGGAGTGCGTACGAGCAGTACTTC	TRBJ2-7	few	TRBD2	TRBV7-9
CASSSGLARNEQFF	TGTGCCAGCAGTTCGGGACTAGCGCGGAATGAGCAGTTCTTC	TRBJ2-1	NA	TRBD2	TRBV28
CASSSPGQGSEKLFF	TGTGCCAGCAGTTCCCCGGGACAGGGAAGTGAAAAACTGTTTTTT	TRBJ1-4	once	TRBD1	TRBV6-5
CASSLSLSNQPQHF	TGTGCCAGTAGTCTATCCCTAAGCAATCAGCCCCAGCATTTT	TRBJ1-5	NA	NA	TRBV19